This is a list of T cell receptor beta chains from one sample in a study of CD8 T cells in Susac syndrome. Using its own MiXCR run on the immunoSEQ multiplex PCR reads, TCRdb lists one record per CDR3 protein. This sample has about 180,000 distinct CDR3 sequences, with approximately 95% found just once. Sequenced input: CD8+ T cells from PBMCs. These receptors were taken from a human donor with multiple sclerosis. Both conserved end residues are trimmed from each CDR3. Fields, in order: D gene, CDR3 length, V gene, CDR3 protein. The D gene is left open where the match is weak.

NA,13,TRBV20-1,SARELAGNGQPQH
TRBD1,11,TRBV25-1,ASENLDRAEQY
NA,13,TRBV12-3/TRBV12-4,ASTNRDTHSYEQY
TRBD1,11,TRBV4-1,ASSQGTEQPQH
NA,13,TRBV12-3/TRBV12-4,ASSFPLGGANVLT
TRBD1,12,TRBV5-1,ASSLGDSSSEQY
NA,11,TRBV27,ASSPSLRGRRY
NA,11,TRBV13,ASSSRELETQY
NA,12,TRBV5-1,ASSSDSPYNEQF
NA,12,TRBV12-3/TRBV12-4,ASRLDQSFNEQF
NA,10,TRBV5-1,ASSLSGHGYT
NA,10,TRBV5-1,ASSLDRVEQF
TRBD1,13,TRBV7-9,ASSLAGQLPYGYT
NA,12,TRBV4-2,ASSQGPYSYEQY
TRBD1,14,TRBV20-1,SARPRGQYQNSPLH
TRBD1,11,TRBV20-1,SAGTVSNYGYT
NA,13,TRBV6-5,ASRTGQFSNQPQH
NA,12,TRBV4-1,ASSQEGRHQPQH
NA,13,TRBV2,ASSGLTGANQPQH
NA,11,TRBV29-1,SVESATPYEQY
NA,13,TRBV7-9,ASSLRGRYQETQY
NA,14,TRBV27,ASSLSISSVSYEQY
NA,15,TRBV18,ASSPSGTQTSTDTQY
NA,12,TRBV20-1,SAQARVTYNEQF
TRBD1,13,TRBV19,ASSMGQGPFRAQH
TRBD2,12,TRBV15,ATSRGGGAHEQY
TRBD1,13,TRBV30,AWSVGQGAWDEQF